Shown below are 27 T cell receptor beta chains from a single sample sequenced in a study of T cell responses to AZD1222 COVID-19 vaccine. Clones were read by immunoSEQ multiplex PCR, and TCRdb kept only the in-frame ones, dropping some. The sample holds more than 110,000 clones, approximately 85% seen once. This specimen consisted of peripheral blood, obtained on day 0 of AZD1222 vaccination. The receptors originated from an adult in good health.

The rearrangement joins TRBV5-1 to TRBJ2-7, with TRBD1 matching 9 bases. Trimming cost V 4 bases and J 2 bases; bases outside gene matches: 4. CDR1 is SGHRS and CDR2 is YFSETQ in the germline V gene. The CDR3 is 14 residues long. This CDR3 reads CASSPTGGAYEQYF. The CDR3, as DNA: TGCGCCAGCAGCCCGACAGGGGGGGCCTACGAGCAGTACTTC.

The genes are TRBV18 and TRBJ2-2; TRBD1 aligns across 9 bases. This CDR3 comprises 16 residues. Germline CDR1 reads KGHSH; CDR2 reads LQKENI. Germline trimming cut 0 bases from V and 4 bases from J; bases unmatched to any gene: 3. The chain's CDR3 is CASSPPGTGRTGELFF. The CDR3, as DNA: TGTGCCAGCTCACCACCGGGGACAGGGCGCACCGGGGAGCTGTTTTTT.

This chain uses TRBV27 with TRBJ2-7; 7 positions agree with TRBD1. V was clipped by 3 bases and J by 1 base; unmatched bases: 6. The CDR3 sequence is 15 residues long. CDR1 MNHEY and CDR2 SMNVEV come from the germline V gene (reference sequence). CDR3 sequence: CASSFRPGQSYEQYF. CDR3 sequence (DNA): TGTGCCAGCAGTTTTCGACCGGGACAGTCCTACGAGCAGTACTTC.

The DNA for the CDR3 is TGTGCCAGCAAAACAGGGGCATACACAGATACGCAGTATTTT. It translates to CASKTGAYTDTQYF. The rearrangement links TRBV6-5 to TRBJ2-3; 7 positions match TRBD1. The V segment lost 7 bases and the J segment 2 bases; nucleotides outside the gene matches: 6. Germline CDR1 and CDR2: MNHEY and SVGAGI. The CDR3 is made up of 14 amino acids.

CDR3 sequence: CASSYSEGGYGYTF. As DNA, the CDR3 is TGTGCCAGCAGTTACTCGGAGGGCGGGTATGGCTACACCTTC. The chain links TRBV6-6 to TRBJ1-2; D call uncertain. V was trimmed by 0 bases and J by 5 bases, leaving 10 bases between them. This CDR3 has 14 amino acids. In germline, CDR1 is MNHNY, CDR2 SVGAGI (reference sequence).

The gene calls are TRBV6-5 and TRBJ2-1; maybe TRBD1 (8 bases). Trimming cost V 2 bases and J 7 bases, with 12 bases left between them. There are 14 residues in the CDR3. Germline CDR1 MNHEY, CDR2 SVGAGI. CDR3 in DNA: TGTGCCAGCAGTTACCTACAGGGGGGGAATGAGCAGTTCTTC. This codes for CASSYLQGGNEQFF.

The chain recombines TRBV18 with TRBJ2-7; tentative D call: TRBD1 (6 bases). The germline gives CDR1 KGHSH, CDR2 LQKENI. Trimming took off 0 bases at V and 3 bases at J, with 9 bases between the two ends. This CDR3 is 14 amino acids long. CDR3 DNA sequence: TGTGCCAGCTCACCACCCGGACAGATCTACGAGCAGTACTTC. As protein: CASSPPGQIYEQYF.

V gene TRBV2 combines with J gene TRBJ2-7, with TRBD2 identical over 8 bases. There are 15 residues in the CDR3. Germline CDR1 and CDR2: SNHLY and FYNNEI. Trimming took 5 bases from V and 0 from J; bases not matched to a gene: 6. The CDR3 DNA sequence: TGTGCCAGCAGTCCCGGGGGGGGCGGCTCCTACGAGCAGTACTTC. This encodes CASSPGGGGSYEQYF.

This clone has more than one count but fewer than ten. The genes are TRBV25-1 and TRBJ2-7; D remains unclear. Germline CDR1 and CDR2: MGHDK and SYGVNS. V lost 9 bases, J lost 0 bases, and 12 bases lay in between. CDR3 length: 13 amino acids. The CDR3 here is CASSTRGSYEQYF. Written as DNA, the CDR3 is TGTGCCAGTAGCACCCGAGGCTCCTACGAGCAGTACTTC.

The J gene is TRBJ1-4, the V gene TRBV30; D not certain. The V end lost 2 bases, the J end lost 10 bases, and 14 bases lay between the germline ends. This CDR3 spans 13 amino acids. Per the germline V gene, CDR1 is GTSNPN and CDR2 is SVGIG (reference sequence). CDR3 sequence reads: CAWSLRGGGKLFF. Here the CDR3 DNA reads TGTGCCTGGAGTTTAAGAGGAGGCGGAAAACTGTTTTTT.

The rearrangement links TRBV24-1 to TRBJ2-1; D is uncertain. CDR3 size: 16 residues. Germline V lookup: CDR1 KGHDR, CDR2 SFDVKD. Trimming cost V 2 bases and J 0 bases, with 10 bases left between them. This CDR3 reads CATSDSGPSSYNEQFF. CDR3 coding DNA: TGTGCCACCAGTGATTCCGGACCCAGCTCCTACAATGAGCAGTTCTTC.

The CDR3 DNA reads TGTGCCAGCAGTGGCCCAGATACGCAGTATTTT. This encodes CASSGPDTQYF. The chain recombines TRBV2 with TRBJ2-3, with D unresolved. The CDR3 sequence is 11 residues long. Per germline, CDR1 SNHLY and CDR2 FYNNEI. Trimming took off 4 bases at V and 4 bases at J, with 3 bases between the two ends.

The chain carries TRBV6-2 or TRBV6-3 and TRBJ2-1, with no clear D. The CDR3 consists of 12 residues. Trimming shortened V by 4 bases and J by 4 bases, and 5 bases separated the two germline ends. The germline V gene encodes CDR1 MNHEY and CDR2 SVGEGT. The CDR3 sequence: CASSSGYNEQFF. In nucleotides, the CDR3 is TGTGCCAGCAGTTCCGGGTACAATGAGCAGTTCTTC.

V is TRBV5-4 and J is TRBJ1-4; 10 bases fit TRBD1. Germline CDR1 reads SGHNT; CDR2 reads YYREEE (reference sequence). The CDR3 spans 16 residues. Trimming took 4 bases from V and 5 from J; bases not matched to a gene: 8. The CDR3 DNA is TGTGCCAGCAGCCACCCAGACAGGGGGCCGAATGAAAAACTGTTTTTT. Translated, it gives CASSHPDRGPNEKLFF.

The chain has TRBV7-9 and TRBJ2-3; either TRBD1 or TRBD2 may supply D (6 bases each). This CDR3 contains 15 residues. Trimming removed 3 bases from V and 3 bases from J, with 13 bases in between. Germline values: CDR1 SEHNR, CDR2 FQNEAQ (reference sequence). For the CDR3, the DNA is TGTGCCAGCAGCTTCGGAGGGGGGTGGACAGATACGCAGTATTTT. This gives the protein CASSFGGGWTDTQYF.

V is TRBV10-3 and J is TRBJ1-2, with D perhaps matching TRBD1 (6 bases). Trimming took off 5 bases at V and 6 bases at J, with 10 bases between the two ends. This CDR3 is built from 12 residues. The germline V gene has CDR1 ENHRY and CDR2 SYGVKD. The CDR3 DNA reads as TGTGCCATCAGTAGGGGGGGGGATGGCTACACCTTC. Translating it yields CAISRGGDGYTF.

The chain recombines TRBV4-1 with TRBJ2-7; D gene ambiguous. The CDR3 runs to 15 residues. CDR1 and CDR2 from the germline V gene are MGHRA and YSYEKL. Trimming cost V 0 bases and J 4 bases, with 13 bases left between them. CDR3 DNA: TGCGCCAGCAGCCAAGATCGTGGACCAACATACGAGCAGTACTTC. It is translated as CASSQDRGPTYEQYF.

CDR3 in DNA: TGTGCCAGCAGTCCGAGACAGGGGTCCGAGCAGTACTTC. Translating it yields CASSPRQGSEQYF. This chain uses TRBV12-3 or TRBV12-4 with TRBJ2-7; 8 bases are shared with TRBD1. The CDR3 sequence is 13 residues long. Trimming cost V 5 bases and J 6 bases; bases outside gene matches: 6.

V is TRBV6-5 and J is TRBJ2-7, with D possibly TRBD1 on 6 matching bases. Trimming pared 2 bases from V and 2 bases from J, leaving 10 bases between. The CDR3 extends over 14 amino acids. Germline CDR1 reads MNHEY; CDR2 reads SVGAGI. CDR3 DNA: TGTGCCAGCAGTTACACGGGACATCCCTACGAGCAGTACTTC. Translated: CASSYTGHPYEQYF.

The count of this clone is one. CDR3 DNA: TGTGCCAGCAGTCGACAAATTTCTACCTACGAGCAGTACTTC. It codes for CASSRQISTYEQYF. The rearrangement uses TRBV13 and TRBJ2-7; D ambiguous. The CDR3 is made up of 14 amino acids. The V gene's germline CDR1 is PRHDT and CDR2 FYEKMQ (reference sequence). Trimming removed 6 bases from V and 2 bases from J, with 14 bases in between.

This clone appeared once. The rearrangement uses TRBV7-2 and TRBJ2-5; D unclear. V was shortened by 5 bases and J by 5 bases, with 12 bases between the two germline ends. There are 13 residues in the CDR3. Germline V gives CDR1 SGHTA, CDR2 FQGNSA. In nucleotides, the CDR3 is TGTGCCAGCAGCGACGGGCAAGCCGAGACCCAGTACTTC. Translation gives CASSDGQAETQYF. Full variable domain (rest looked up from reference TRBV7-2 and TRBJ2-5): GAGVSQSPSNKVTEKGKDVELRCDPISGHTALYWYRQSLGQGLEFLIYFQGNSAPDKSGLPSDRFSAERTGGSVSTLTIQRTQQEDSAVYLCASSDGQAETQYFGPGTRLLVL.

The chain uses TRBV7-9 and TRBJ2-7; 10 bases align to TRBD1. The CDR3 consists of 15 residues. Trimming took 5 bases from V and 6 from J; bases not matched to a gene: 10. CDR1 is SEHNR and CDR2 is FQNEAQ in the germline V gene (reference sequence). The CDR3 region is CASSPRDRGTFEQYF. CDR3 coding DNA: TGTGCCAGCAGCCCCCGGGACAGGGGTACTTTCGAGCAGTACTTC.

This rearrangement joins TRBV7-9 to TRBJ1-1; 8 bases agree with TRBD1. V dropped 4 bases and J dropped 4; count of bases not matched to a gene: 8. There are 15 residues in the CDR3. Germline CDR1 reads SEHNR; CDR2 reads FQNEAQ (reference sequence). As DNA, the CDR3 is TGTGCCAGCAGCTGGCAGGGGGCGCAGGGCACTGAAGCTTTCTTT. Translating it yields CASSWQGAQGTEAFF. Combining the CDR3 with reference TRBV7-9 and TRBJ1-1 gives the whole variable domain DTGVSQNPRHKITKRGQNVTFRCDPISEHNRLYWYRQTLGQGPEFLTYFQNEAQLEKSRLLSDRFSAERPKGSFSTLEIQRTEQGDSAMYLCASSWQGAQGTEAFFGQGTRLTVV.

The chain has TRBV11-2 and TRBJ2-1; unclear D gene. Germline CDR1 reads SGHAT; CDR2 reads FQNNGV. V dropped 1 base and J dropped 4 bases, with 5 bases sitting between them. The CDR3 is 13 amino acids. The CDR3 DNA reads TGTGCCAGCAGCTTAGGCAGTTACAATGAGCAGTTCTTC. This translates into CASSLGSYNEQFF.

The V and J genes are TRBV4-2 and TRBJ1-2, with 7 bases lining up with TRBD1. In germline, CDR1 is LGHNA, CDR2 YNFKEQ. CDR3 length: 15 amino acids. Unmatched junction bases numbered 7, after V lost 2 bases and J lost 4 bases. This CDR3 reads CASSQSGGQVYGYTF. CDR3 coding DNA: TGTGCCAGCAGCCAATCGGGAGGACAGGTCTATGGCTACACCTTC.

The rearrangement uses TRBV7-2 and TRBJ2-1, with 7 bases fitting TRBD1. With V trimmed by 3 bases and J by 2 bases, 4 bases remained unmatched. The germline CDR1 and CDR2 sequences are SGHTA and FQGNSA. This CDR3 contains 15 residues. The CDR3 region has the DNA TGTGCCAGCAGCTTCCGGGACAGCACCTACAATGAGCAGTTCTTC. Amino acid sequence: CASSFRDSTYNEQFF.

For the CDR3, the DNA is TGTGCCAGCAAGATCCCCTCTCGGAATGAGCAGTTCTTC. It is translated as CASKIPSRNEQFF. The chain joins TRBV6-5 to TRBJ2-1; D call uncertain. Trimming shortened V by 7 bases and J by 7 bases, and 14 bases separated the two germline ends. The CDR3 is 13 amino acids. Germline loops: CDR1 MNHEY, CDR2 SVGAGI.